Each of the 3 T cell receptor beta chains below was sequenced from the same sample in a study of response to subunit inactivated influenza vaccine. MiXCR, applied by TCRdb to the RT-PCR reads, yields one record per CDR3 protein. Of about 500,000 distinct CDR3 sequences in the sample, 13% are singletons; the top ten hold 10% to 15%. This sample comprised PBMCs from blood, obtained about 40 days after vaccination. These TCRs come from a man between 50 and 59 years old who received an inactivated influenza vaccine.

This clonotype was observed a handful of times. This rearrangement joins TRBV4-3 to TRBJ2-1, with D unresolved. Germline values: CDR1 LGHNA, CDR2 YSLEER. With 0 bases removed from V and 0 bases from J, the gap between germline ends came to 12 bases. This CDR3 has 17 amino acids. CDR3 bases: TGCGCCAGCAGCCAAGATGGTGACTCGAGCTCCTACAATGAGCAGTTCTTC. Translated, it gives CASSQDGDSSSYNEQFF.

This chain uses TRBV15 with TRBJ2-1; 7 bases line up with TRBD1. Trimming removed 3 bases from V and 9 bases from J; junction bases left unmatched: 5. The CDR3 is 13 amino acids. From germline, CDR1 is LNHNV and CDR2 YYDKDF (reference sequence). CDR3 nucleotides: TGTGCCACCAGCAGCATGACAGGGACTGAGCAGTTCTTC. Amino acids: CATSSMTGTEQFF.

This clonotype was detected a few times. This CDR3 is CASRRGTSGRTDTQYF. Here the CDR3 DNA reads TGTGCCAGCAGACGGGGGACTAGCGGGAGAACAGATACGCAGTATTTT. The gene calls are TRBV12-3 or TRBV12-4 and TRBJ2-3, with 14 nucleotides matching TRBD2. The V and J ends lost 6 bases and 3 bases, in that order; junction bases with no gene match: 5. The CDR3 consists of 16 residues.